The T cell receptor (beta chain) under discussion was sequenced for a study of T cell responses to AZD1222 COVID-19 vaccine. Trimming left V 2 bases short and J 1 base short, with 5 bases between. This CDR3 contains 13 residues. The germline CDR1 and CDR2 sequences are SGHTA and FQGTGA. Assay used: immunoSEQ multiplex PCR; TCRdb lists only in-frame clones, some missing. The sample shows about 130,000 clones, 88% of them seen only once. This clonotype was sampled from an adult in good health. The V gene is TRBV7-3, the J gene TRBJ2-5; D is unclear. The sequencing here drew on peripheral blood, taken on day 0 of AZD1222 vaccination. This CDR3 is CASSLGIQETQYF. The CDR3 nucleotides read TGTGCCAGCAGCTTAGGAATCCAAGAGACCCAGTACTTC.